The 8 T cell receptor beta chains below were found in one sample sequenced in a study of identical twins. TCRdb itself ran the 5' RACE reads through MiXCR, one entry per CDR3 protein. This table has 400,000 to 550,000 distinct CDR3 sequences, roughly an eighth appearing once. The same data also went into a second study, on yellow fever vaccine responses in identical twins.

Sequencing input: CD4+ T cells sorted from blood. These receptors came from a woman between 18 and 29 years old in good health.

This clonotype was picked up many times. This sequence joins TRBV12-3 or TRBV12-4 and TRBJ1-4; D gene uncertain. The CDR3 consists of 15 residues. Trimming stripped 6 bases from V and 5 bases from J, with 16 bases between. The CDR3 DNA sequence: TGTGCCAGCAGCTCAAGACCGTTGACAAATGAAAAACTGTTTTTT. This gives the protein CASSSRPLTNEKLFF.

This clonotype was observed a few times. The rearrangement joins TRBV7-6 to TRBJ2-3; TRBD2 might be the D (5 bases). The CDR3 runs to 16 residues. The V gene's germline CDR1 is SGHVS and CDR2 FNYEAQ. V lost 1 base to trimming and J lost 3 bases, with 14 bases between them. In nucleotides, the CDR3 is TGTGCCAGCAGCTTAGGTTGGGCTAGCAGAACAGATACGCAGTATTTT. It yields the protein CASSLGWASRTDTQYF. The full variable domain, in which reference TRBV7-6 and TRBJ2-3 provide the parts outside the CDR3, is GAGVSQSPRYKVTKRGQDVALRCDPISGHVSLYWYRQALGQGPEFLTYFNYEAQQDKSGLPNDRFSAERPEGSISTLTIQRTEQRDSAMYRCASSLGWASRTDTQYFGPGTRLTVL.

This clonotype occurred a few times. J is TRBJ2-2 and V is TRBV7-9; 12 bases are shared with TRBD1. Germline V lookup: CDR1 SEHNR, CDR2 FQNEAQ (reference sequence). With 3 bases clipped from V and 6 bases from J, the junction kept 2 bases outside the gene matches. This CDR3 has 15 residues. CDR3: CASSLGQGAAGELFF. Written as DNA, the CDR3 is TGTGCCAGCAGCTTGGGACAGGGGGCCGCCGGGGAGCTGTTTTTT.

This clonotype was picked up one time. CDR3 DNA sequence: TGTGCCACCAGTAGGCTGGGACAGGGAGAAAATGAGCAGTTCTTC. It specifies CATSRLGQGENEQFF. The genes are TRBV24-1 and TRBJ2-1; 9 positions match TRBD1. The CDR3 loop spans 15 amino acids. CDR1 is KGHDR, CDR2 SFDVKD, per germline. Losses at the gene ends were 6 bases for V and 7 bases for J; bases not matched to a gene: 9.

This chain links TRBV9 with TRBJ2-2, with TRBD1 identical over 10 bases. This CDR3 has 17 amino acids. Per germline, CDR1 SGDLS and CDR2 YYNGEE. V lost 1 base to trimming and J lost 4 bases; unmatched junction nucleotides: 7. The CDR3 reads CASSVTGTGVPTGELFF. For the CDR3, the DNA is TGTGCCAGCAGCGTAACTGGGACAGGGGTCCCCACCGGGGAGCTGTTTTTT. Drawing the rest from reference TRBV9 and TRBJ2-2, the complete variable domain is DSGVTQTPKHLITATGQRVTLRCSPRSGDLSVYWYQQSLDQGLQFLIQYYNGEERAKGNILERFSAQQFPDLHSELNLSSLELGDSALYFCASSVTGTGVPTGELFFGEGSRLTVL.

This clonotype was counted only a few times. The chain employs TRBV14 and TRBJ2-2; D may be TRBD1 or TRBD2 (5 bases each). CDR1 and CDR2 (germline): SGHDN, FVKESK. The CDR3 extends over 15 amino acids. V was shortened by 0 bases and J by 5 bases, with 10 bases between the two germline ends. The CDR3 bases are TGTGCCAGCAGCCAAGATGTATGGGGGACCGGGGAGCTGTTTTTT. Translated, it gives CASSQDVWGTGELFF.

V is TRBV5-1 and J is TRBJ1-1, with 10 nucleotides matching TRBD1. The CDR3 runs 15 residues. Trimming cost V 0 bases and J 5 bases; bases outside gene matches: 4. Per germline, CDR1 SGHRS and CDR2 YFSETQ. In DNA, the CDR3 is TGCGCCAGCAGCTTGGGGGGACAGGGGAAAACTGAAGCTTTCTTT. It is translated as CASSLGGQGKTEAFF.

This clonotype was seen a few times. The chain is built from TRBV28 and TRBJ2-1, with D uncertain. The CDR3 consists of 14 residues. V lost 3 bases and J lost 7, with 13 bases in between. Germline CDR1 and CDR2: MDHEN and SYDVKM. The CDR3 DNA follows: TGTGCCAGCAGTTTCGTGCTACAGAGGAATGAGCAGTTCTTC. This translates into CASSFVLQRNEQFF. Combining the CDR3 with reference TRBV28 and TRBJ2-1 gives the whole variable domain DVKVTQSSRYLVKRTGEKVFLECVQDMDHENMFWYRQDPGLGLRLIYFSYDVKMKEKGDIPEGYSVSREKKERFSLILESASTNQTSMYLCASSFVLQRNEQFFGPGTRLTVL.